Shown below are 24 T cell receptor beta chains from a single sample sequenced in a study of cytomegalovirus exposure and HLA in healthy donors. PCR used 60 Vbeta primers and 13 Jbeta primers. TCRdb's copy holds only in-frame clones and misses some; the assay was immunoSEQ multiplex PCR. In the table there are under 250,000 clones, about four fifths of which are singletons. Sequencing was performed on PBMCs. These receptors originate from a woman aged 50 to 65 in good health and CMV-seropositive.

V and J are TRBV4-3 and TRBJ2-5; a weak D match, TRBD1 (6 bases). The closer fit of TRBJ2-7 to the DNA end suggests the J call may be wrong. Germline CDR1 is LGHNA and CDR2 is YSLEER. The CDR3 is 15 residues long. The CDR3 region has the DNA TGCGCCAGCAGCCAAGGACAGGCGTCCTACTACGAGCAGTACTTC. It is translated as CASSQGQASYYEQYF.

The DNA of the CDR3 is TGCGCCAGCAGCTTGTTACAGACCCAAGAGACCCAGTACTTC. It is translated as CASSLLQTQETQYF. The chain has TRBV5-1 and TRBJ2-5; D call uncertain. CDR3 size: 14 residues. The V and J ends lost 1 base and 1 base respectively, with 8 bases between them. Per the germline V gene, CDR1 is SGHRS and CDR2 is YFSETQ.

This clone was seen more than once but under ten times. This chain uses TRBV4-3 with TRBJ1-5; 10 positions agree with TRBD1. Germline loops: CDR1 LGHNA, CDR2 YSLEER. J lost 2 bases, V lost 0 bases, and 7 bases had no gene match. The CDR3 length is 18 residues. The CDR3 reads CASSQDGGTGVGNQPQHF. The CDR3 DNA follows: TGCGCCAGCAGCCAAGACGGTGGGACAGGGGTCGGCAATCAGCCCCAGCATTTT.

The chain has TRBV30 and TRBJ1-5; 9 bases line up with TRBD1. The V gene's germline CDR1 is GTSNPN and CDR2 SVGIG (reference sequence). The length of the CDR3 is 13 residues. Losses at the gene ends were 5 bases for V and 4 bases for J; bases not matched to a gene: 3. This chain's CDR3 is CAWRGQGNQPQHF. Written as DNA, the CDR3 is TGTGCCTGGCGGGGACAGGGTAATCAGCCCCAGCATTTT.

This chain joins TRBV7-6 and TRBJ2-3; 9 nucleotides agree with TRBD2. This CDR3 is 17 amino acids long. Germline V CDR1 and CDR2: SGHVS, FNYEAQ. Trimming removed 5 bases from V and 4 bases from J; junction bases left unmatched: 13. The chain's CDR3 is CASSLLPGLARADTQYF. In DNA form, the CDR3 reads TGTGCCAGCAGCCTACTACCTGGACTAGCGAGGGCAGATACGCAGTATTTT.

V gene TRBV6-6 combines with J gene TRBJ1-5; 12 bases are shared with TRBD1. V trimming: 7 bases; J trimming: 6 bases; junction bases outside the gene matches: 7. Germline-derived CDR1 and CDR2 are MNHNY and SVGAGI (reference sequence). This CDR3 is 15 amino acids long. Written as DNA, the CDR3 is TGTGCCAGCACCCCACCGGGACAGGGGGCTCAGCCCCAGCATTTT. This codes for CASTPPGQGAQPQHF.

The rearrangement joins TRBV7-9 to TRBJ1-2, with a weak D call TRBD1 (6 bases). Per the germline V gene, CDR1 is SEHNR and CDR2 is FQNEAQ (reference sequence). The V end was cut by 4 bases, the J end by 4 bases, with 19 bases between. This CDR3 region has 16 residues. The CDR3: CASSSGGPGWGYGYTF. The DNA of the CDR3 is TGTGCCAGCAGCTCGGGGGGCCCGGGCTGGGGCTATGGCTACACCTTC.

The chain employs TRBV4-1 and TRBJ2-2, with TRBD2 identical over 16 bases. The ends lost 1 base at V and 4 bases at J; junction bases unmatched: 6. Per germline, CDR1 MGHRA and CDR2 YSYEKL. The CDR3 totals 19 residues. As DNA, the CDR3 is TGCGCCAGCAGCCAAGCGGGACTAGCGGGGGGGCGTGTCACCGGGGAGCTGTTTTTT. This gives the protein CASSQAGLAGGRVTGELFF.

Written as DNA, the CDR3 is TGTGCCTGGAGTGTAAGGGACGGGACACAGCCCCAGCATTTT. It encodes CAWSVRDGTQPQHF. This chain joins TRBV30 and TRBJ1-5, with a weak D call TRBD1 (6 bases). CDR3 length: 14 residues. Trimming removed 0 bases from V and 7 bases from J, with 13 bases in between. Germline values: CDR1 GTSNPN, CDR2 SVGIG (reference sequence).

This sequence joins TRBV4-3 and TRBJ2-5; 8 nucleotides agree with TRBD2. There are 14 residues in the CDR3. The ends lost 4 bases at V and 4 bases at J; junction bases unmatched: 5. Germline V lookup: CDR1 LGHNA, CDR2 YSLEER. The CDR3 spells CASSPGGGRETQYF. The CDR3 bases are TGCGCCAGCAGCCCGGGGGGGGGCAGAGAGACCCAGTACTTC.

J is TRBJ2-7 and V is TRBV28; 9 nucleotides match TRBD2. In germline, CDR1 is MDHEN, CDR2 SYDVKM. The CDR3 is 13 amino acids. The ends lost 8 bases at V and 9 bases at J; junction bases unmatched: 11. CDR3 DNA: TGTGCCAGCCTAACAGCGGGGGGCGGGGGGCAGTACTTC. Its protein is CASLTAGGGGQYF.

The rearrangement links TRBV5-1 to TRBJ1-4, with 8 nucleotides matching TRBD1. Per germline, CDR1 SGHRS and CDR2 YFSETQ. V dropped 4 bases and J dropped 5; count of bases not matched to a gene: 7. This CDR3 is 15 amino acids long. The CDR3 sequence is CASSVQGAENEKLFF. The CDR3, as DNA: TGCGCCAGCAGCGTTCAGGGGGCCGAAAATGAAAAACTGTTTTTT.

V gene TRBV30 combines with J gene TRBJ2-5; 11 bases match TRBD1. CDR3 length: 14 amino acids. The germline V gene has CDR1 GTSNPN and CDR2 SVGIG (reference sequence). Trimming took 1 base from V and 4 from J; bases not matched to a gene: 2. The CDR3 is CAWSAGTGGETQYF. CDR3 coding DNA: TGTGCCTGGAGTGCAGGGACAGGGGGAGAGACCCAGTACTTC.

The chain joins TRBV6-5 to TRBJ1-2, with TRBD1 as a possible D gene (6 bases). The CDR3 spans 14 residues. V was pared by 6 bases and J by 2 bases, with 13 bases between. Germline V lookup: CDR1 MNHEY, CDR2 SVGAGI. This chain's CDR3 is CASSRTQGNYGYTF. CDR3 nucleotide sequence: TGTGCCAGCAGCAGGACCCAGGGGAACTATGGCTACACCTTC.

For the CDR3, the DNA is TGTGCCAGCAGTTACGGCGGGGGCCCTAAGGAGCAGTACTTC. Translated, it gives CASSYGGGPKEQYF. The rearrangement joins TRBV6-5 to TRBJ2-7, with a weak D call TRBD2 (7 bases). The CDR3 spans 14 residues. V gave up 2 bases and J gave up 7 bases, with 15 bases separating them. Germline V CDR1 and CDR2: MNHEY, SVGAGI.

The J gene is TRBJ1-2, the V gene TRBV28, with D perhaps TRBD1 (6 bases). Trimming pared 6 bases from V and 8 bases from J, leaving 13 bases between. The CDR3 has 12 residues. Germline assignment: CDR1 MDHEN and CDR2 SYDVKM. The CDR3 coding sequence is TGTGCCAGCAGGCCCGGACAGACAGGCTACACCTTC. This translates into CASRPGQTGYTF.

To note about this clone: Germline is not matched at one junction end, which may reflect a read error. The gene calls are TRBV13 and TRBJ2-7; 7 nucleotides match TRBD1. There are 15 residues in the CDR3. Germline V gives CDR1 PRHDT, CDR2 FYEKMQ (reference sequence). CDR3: CASSLGGEGSYEQYF. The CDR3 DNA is TGTGCCAGCAGCCTAGGGGGCGAGGGCTCCTACGAGCAGTACTTC.

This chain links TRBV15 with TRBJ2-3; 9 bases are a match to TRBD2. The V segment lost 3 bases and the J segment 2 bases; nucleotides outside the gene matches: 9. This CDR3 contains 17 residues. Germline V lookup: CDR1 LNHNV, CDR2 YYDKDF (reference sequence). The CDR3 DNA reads TGTGCCACCAGCAGGAGCGGGGGGAGAGAATTCACAGATACGCAGTATTTT. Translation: CATSRSGGREFTDTQYF.

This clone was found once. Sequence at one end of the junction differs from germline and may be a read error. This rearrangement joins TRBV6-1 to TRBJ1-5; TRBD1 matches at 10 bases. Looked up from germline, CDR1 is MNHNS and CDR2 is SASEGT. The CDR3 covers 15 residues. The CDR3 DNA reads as TGTGCCAGCAGAGCGGGACAGGGGAGCAGTCAGCCCCAGCATTTT. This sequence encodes CASRAGQGSSQPQHF.

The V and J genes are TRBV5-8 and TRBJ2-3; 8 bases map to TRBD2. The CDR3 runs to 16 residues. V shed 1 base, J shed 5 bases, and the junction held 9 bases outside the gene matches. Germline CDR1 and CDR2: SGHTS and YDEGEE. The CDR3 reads CASSLLGAGGGDTQYF. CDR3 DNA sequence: TGTGCCAGCAGCTTGTTGGGCGCCGGGGGGGGAGATACGCAGTATTTT.

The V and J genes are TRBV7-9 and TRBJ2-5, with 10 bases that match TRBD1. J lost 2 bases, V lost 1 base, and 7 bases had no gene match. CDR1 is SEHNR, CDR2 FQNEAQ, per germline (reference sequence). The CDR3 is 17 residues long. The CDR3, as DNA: TGTGCCAGCAGCTTAGAGTGGACAGGGGGATATCAAGAGACCCAGTACTTC. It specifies CASSLEWTGGYQETQYF.

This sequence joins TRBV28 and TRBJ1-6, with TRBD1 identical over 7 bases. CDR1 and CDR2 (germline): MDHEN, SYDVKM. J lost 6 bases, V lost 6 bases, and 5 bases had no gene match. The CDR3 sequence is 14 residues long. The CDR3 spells CASRVGTVNSPLHF. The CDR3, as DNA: TGTGCCAGCAGGGTGGGGACAGTTAATTCACCCCTCCACTTT. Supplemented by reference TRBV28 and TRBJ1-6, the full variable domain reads DVKVTQSSRYLVKRTGEKVFLECVQDMDHENMFWYRQDPGLGLRLIYFSYDVKMKEKGDIPEGYSVSREKKERFSLILESASTNQTSMYLCASRVGTVNSPLHFGNGTRLTVT.

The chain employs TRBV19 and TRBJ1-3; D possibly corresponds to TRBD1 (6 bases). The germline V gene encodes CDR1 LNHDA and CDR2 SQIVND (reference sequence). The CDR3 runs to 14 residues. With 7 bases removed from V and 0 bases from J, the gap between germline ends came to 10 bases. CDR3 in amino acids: CASTSDSSGNTIYF. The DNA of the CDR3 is TGTGCCAGTACCTCGGACAGCTCTGGAAACACCATATATTTT.

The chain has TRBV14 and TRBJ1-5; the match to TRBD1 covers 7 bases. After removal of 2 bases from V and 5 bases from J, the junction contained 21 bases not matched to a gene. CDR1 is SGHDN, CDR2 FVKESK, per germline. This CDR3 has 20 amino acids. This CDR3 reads CASSQSRTTGKMIFDQPQHF. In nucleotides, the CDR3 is TGTGCCAGCAGCCAAAGTAGGACGACAGGGAAGATGATTTTTGATCAGCCCCAGCATTTT.